This T cell receptor beta chain was found in a study of blood T cell repertoires in COVID-19. Study as a whole: PBMCs, B-cell-depleted T cells, or T cells were the source of the cDNA or gDNA that made up the material.

Original processing notes: Researchers report that nucleated cell counts were estimated from reference gene primer amplification. Libraries were prepared by immunoSEQ multiplex PCR; TCRdb keeps only in-frame clonotypes and omits some of them. The V and J calls and clone size were taken over from that table, and D and trimming were inferred from the DNA. Of roughly 360,000 clones listed, over 75% were seen once; the top ten hold 1.3%. V was cut by 1 base and J by 8 bases, with 12 bases left in between. There are 14 residues in the CDR3. CDR1 and CDR2 (germline): SGHTA, FQGNSA. Input material: PBMCs or T cells enriched from blood (not recorded which). The TCR was taken from a man aged 25 to 40 who had recovered from COVID-19. The chain carries TRBV7-2 and TRBJ1-3; D remains unclear. CDR3 residues: CASSLGSRPDTIYF. The CDR3 DNA reads TGTGCCAGCAGCTTAGGGAGCCGGCCGGACACCATATATTTT.